Shown below are 32 T cell receptor beta chains from a single sample sequenced in a study of neurological immune-mediated disorders (dated by TCRdb to between 2018 and 2020). Libraries were made using 5' RACE. TCRdb shows the sequencer as Illumina HiSeq 2500. In-frame beta chains were kept once TCRdb had trimmed the public reads at Q25 with fastp and called clones with MiXCR. Rows merge per CDR3 protein into single entries with the most common DNA and genes. Recorded for this sample are about 66,000 distinct CDR3 sequences; 4.5% to 5.5% of them occurred a single time. In total, the top ten clones hold approximately 7% of the sample. Sequenced sample: PBMCs. Receptor source: a man younger than 45 with multiple sclerosis.

The rearrangement uses TRBV20-1 and TRBJ2-5, with D possibly being TRBD2 (7 bases). Germline lookup yields CDR1 DFQATT and CDR2 SNEGSKA (reference sequence). Trimming left V 2 bases short and J 1 base short, with 11 bases between. This CDR3 has 14 residues. CDR3 sequence: CSARRRGAQETQYF. DNA of the CDR3: TGCAGTGCTAGACGACGGGGGGCCCAAGAGACCCAGTACTTC.

This clonotype occurred many times. The chain carries TRBV10-3 and TRBJ2-1; the match to TRBD2 covers 7 bases. The V gene end was trimmed by 2 bases and the J gene end by 9 bases; junction bases not matched to a gene: 13. The CDR3 covers 16 residues. The germline V gene encodes CDR1 ENHRY and CDR2 SYGVKD. The CDR3 sequence: CAISEVGGGRVSEQFF. In nucleotides, the CDR3 is TGTGCCATCAGTGAGGTGGGGGGGGGTCGGGTCAGTGAGCAGTTCTTC.

This clonotype was observed at least ten times. The V gene is TRBV4-1, the J gene TRBJ1-1; D remains ambiguous. Germline V gene data show CDR1 as MGHRA and CDR2 as YSYEKL. The CDR3 has 15 residues. Trimming took off 1 base at V and 6 bases at J, with 15 bases between the two ends. DNA for the CDR3: TGCGCCAGCAGCCAAGGTGTTGGGCTGCGTGCTGAAGCTTTCTTT. It codes for CASSQGVGLRAEAFF.

The sample holds a few counts of this clonotype. The CDR3 DNA is TGCGCCATCAACCAAAGGCAGACCCAGTACTTC. Its protein product is CAINQRQTQYF. The V gene is TRBV10-1, the J gene TRBJ2-5; D gene uncertain. Germline lookup yields CDR1 WNHNN and CDR2 SYGVQD (reference sequence). Trimming removed 10 bases at V and 6 bases at J, with 12 bases between. The CDR3 loop spans 11 amino acids.

This clonotype was counted ten times or more. The chain has TRBV3-1 and TRBJ2-7, with TRBD2 matching over 7 bases. CDR1 LGHDT and CDR2 YNNKEL come from the germline V gene (reference sequence). This CDR3 contains 14 residues. The trim removed 4 bases at V and 5 bases at J, leaving 8 bases unmatched. CDR3 DNA: TGTGCCAGCAGCCGACCGGGACTACTTCACGAGCAGTACTTC. Protein product: CASSRPGLLHEQYF.

The chain links TRBV10-3 to TRBJ2-2; D may be TRBD1 (6 bases). This CDR3 contains 16 residues. V shed 6 bases and J shed 4 bases, with 18 bases lying between them. The V gene's germline CDR1 is ENHRY and CDR2 SYGVKD. Here the CDR3 DNA reads TGTGCCATCAGGGATGCAGGGGTACGGGTCACCGGGGAGCTGTTTTTT. Translating gives CAIRDAGVRVTGELFF.

There are many counts of this clonotype. The J gene is TRBJ1-1, the V gene TRBV18; D uncertain. CDR3 size: 13 residues. The V end lost 3 bases, the J end lost 12 bases, and 17 bases lay between the germline ends. Germline CDR1 and CDR2: KGHSH and LQKENI. In DNA form, the CDR3 reads TGTGCCAGCTCACCGTCCGTGTCCCTAGGACCTTTCTTT. Translation gives CASSPSVSLGPFF. The complete variable domain, with remaining parts taken from reference TRBV18 and TRBJ1-1, reads NAGVMQNPRHLVRRRGQEARLRCSPMKGHSHVYWYRQLPEEGLKFMVYLQKENIIDESGMPKERFSAEFPKEGPSILRIQQVVRGDSAAYFCASSPSVSLGPFFGQGTRLTVV.

This clonotype was seen only a few times. The chain carries TRBV4-1 and TRBJ1-6; a possible D gene is TRBD1 (5 bases). Germline V CDR1 and CDR2: MGHRA, YSYEKL. The V end was cut by 1 base, the J end by 6 bases, with 13 bases between. The CDR3 is made up of 16 amino acids. CDR3 in DNA: TGCGCCAGCAGCCAAGTGAGGCGGGGGAGTAATTCACCCCTCCACTTT. Protein product: CASSQVRRGSNSPLHF.

This clonotype was counted many times. The chain couples TRBV7-9 to TRBJ1-4, with D possibly matching TRBD1 (6 bases). Between the trimmed V and J ends, which lost 4 bases and 8 bases, there was a span of 11 bases. The CDR3 covers 13 residues. Germline CDR1 and CDR2: SEHNR and FQNEAQ (reference sequence). The CDR3 DNA is TGTGCCAGCAGCTCTAAGGGGGGCGAAAAACTGTTTTTT. It encodes CASSSKGGEKLFF.

J is TRBJ1-2 and V is TRBV9, with D unclear. The CDR3 consists of 13 residues. Germline V lookup: CDR1 SGDLS, CDR2 YYNGEE. V was clipped by 4 bases and J by 6 bases, with 13 bases between them. CDR3 amino acids: CASSTGPPDGYTF. The CDR3, as DNA: TGTGCCAGCAGCACCGGACCGCCGGATGGCTACACCTTC. Combining the CDR3 with reference TRBV9 and TRBJ1-2 gives the whole variable domain DSGVTQTPKHLITATGQRVTLRCSPRSGDLSVYWYQQSLDQGLQFLIQYYNGEERAKGNILERFSAQQFPDLHSELNLSSLELGDSALYFCASSTGPPDGYTFGSGTRLTVV.

This clonotype appeared a few times. The chain joins TRBV5-1 to TRBJ1-2; 8 nucleotides match TRBD1. V lost 4 bases to trimming and J lost 3 bases; unmatched junction nucleotides: 14. Germline V gene data show CDR1 as SGHRS and CDR2 as YFSETQ. CDR3 length: 17 amino acids. The CDR3 reads CASSPGQGETNHYGYTF. Here the CDR3 DNA reads TGCGCCAGCAGCCCAGGACAGGGCGAAACCAACCACTATGGCTACACCTTC.

This clonotype has a count of ten or more. This chain joins TRBV5-1 and TRBJ2-7; 13 bases match TRBD2. CDR1 is SGHRS and CDR2 is YFSETQ in the germline V gene. Losses at the gene ends were 2 bases for V and 2 bases for J; bases not matched to a gene: 1. This CDR3 is 15 amino acids long. CDR3 region: CASSLLAGGPYEQYF. DNA of the CDR3: TGCGCCAGCAGCTTACTAGCGGGGGGGCCCTACGAGCAGTACTTC.

This clonotype was seen ten or more times. The rearrangement links TRBV24-1 to TRBJ2-1, with 7 bases lining up with TRBD1. CDR1 and CDR2 from the germline V gene are KGHDR and SFDVKD. This CDR3 comprises 18 residues. After removal of 3 bases from V and 3 bases from J, the junction contained 13 bases not matched to a gene. The CDR3: CATSDLSPGTVNYNEQFF. CDR3 in DNA: TGTGCCACCAGTGATCTTTCTCCCGGGACAGTCAACTACAATGAGCAGTTCTTC.

In its sample, this clonotype was seen many times. This chain joins TRBV20-1 and TRBJ2-1; perhaps TRBD2 as D (6 bases). This CDR3 has 13 residues. CDR1 is DFQATT and CDR2 is SNEGSKA in the germline V gene (reference sequence). The V and J ends lost 1 base and 6 bases respectively, with 10 bases between them. The chain's CDR3 is CSARVAGFNEQFF. In DNA form, the CDR3 reads TGCAGTGCTAGAGTGGCGGGGTTCAATGAGCAGTTCTTC.

The chain recombines TRBV24-1 with TRBJ2-2; possible D gene TRBD2, 5 bases. The CDR3 runs 15 residues. The V and J ends lost 5 bases and 4 bases respectively, with 13 bases between them. Germline values: CDR1 KGHDR, CDR2 SFDVKD. CDR3 sequence reads: CATSASGRRTGELFF. The DNA for the CDR3 is TGTGCCACCAGTGCAAGCGGTCGTCGCACCGGGGAGCTGTTTTTT.

Ten or more counts support this clonotype. The chain carries TRBV5-1 and TRBJ1-1; 8 positions match TRBD1. V lost 2 bases to trimming and J lost 1 base; unmatched junction nucleotides: 4. Looked up from germline, CDR1 is SGHRS and CDR2 is YFSETQ. The CDR3 sequence is 15 residues long. The CDR3 region is CASSFRTGPNTEAFF. The CDR3 DNA reads TGCGCCAGCAGCTTCCGGACAGGGCCGAACACTGAAGCTTTCTTT.

In this sample, this clonotype turned up many times. This chain connects TRBV9 to TRBJ1-1; unclear D gene. Germline CDR1 SGDLS, CDR2 YYNGEE. The CDR3 has 13 residues. V was shortened by 3 bases and J by 0 bases, with 6 bases between the two germline ends. CDR3 in amino acids: CASSETVNTEAFF. CDR3 DNA sequence: TGTGCCAGCAGCGAGACGGTGAACACTGAAGCTTTCTTT.

This clonotype appeared many times. The V gene is TRBV2, the J gene TRBJ1-1; perhaps TRBD1 as D (6 bases). Trimming pared 4 bases from V and 4 bases from J, leaving 10 bases between. Looked up from germline, CDR1 is SNHLY and CDR2 is FYNNEI. The CDR3 sequence is 13 residues long. The CDR3 spells CASSVGAGTEAFF. CDR3 in DNA: TGTGCCAGCAGTGTGGGGGCTGGCACTGAAGCTTTCTTT.

Ten or more counts support this clonotype. This chain links TRBV20-1 with TRBJ2-7, with 8 bases that match TRBD1. Unmatched junction bases numbered 8, after V lost 2 bases and J lost 2 bases. The CDR3 sequence is 15 residues long. Germline CDR1 and CDR2: DFQATT and SNEGSKA (reference sequence). The CDR3 DNA reads TGCAGTGCTAGACACGCAGGGGGCAGTCCCTACGAGCAGTACGTC. This sequence encodes CSARHAGGSPYEQYV.

The sample holds many counts of this clonotype. The chain carries TRBV5-6 and TRBJ1-2; D is ambiguous. This CDR3 has 15 amino acids. Trimming left V 0 bases short and J 6 bases short, with 15 bases between. CDR1 is SGHDT and CDR2 is YYEEEE in the germline V gene. The CDR3 nucleotides read TGTGCCAGCAGCTTGGTGCGTTCTTCTTACGATGGCTACACCTTC. This codes for CASSLVRSSYDGYTF.

This clonotype was counted a few times. The V gene is TRBV28, the J gene TRBJ2-7; D is undetermined. The V and J ends lost 3 bases and 2 bases respectively, with 5 bases between them. This CDR3 has 12 amino acids. In germline, CDR1 is MDHEN, CDR2 SYDVKM. The CDR3 DNA sequence: TGTGCCAGCAGTTTGGGTACCTACGAGCAGTACGTC. Encoded protein: CASSLGTYEQYV.

This clonotype was seen many times. The J gene is TRBJ2-3, the V gene TRBV4-1; TRBD2 agrees at 7 bases. Germline CDR1 and CDR2: MGHRA and YSYEKL. This CDR3 is 18 amino acids long. The V segment lost 4 bases and the J segment 1 base; nucleotides outside the gene matches: 14. In nucleotides, the CDR3 is TGCGCCAGCAGCCGGCTGGGGGTAGGACTAGGTGGCACAGATACGCAGTATTTT. Protein product: CASSRLGVGLGGTDTQYF.

This clonotype has at least ten counts. The chain is built from TRBV28 and TRBJ1-2; a possible D gene is TRBD1 (5 bases). Deletions cut 2 bases from V and 3 bases from J, with 16 bases between. Germline V gene lookup returns CDR1 MDHEN and CDR2 SYDVKM. The CDR3 length is 16 residues. DNA of the CDR3: TGTGCCAGCAGTTTAAGTGGGGACCGTACGGACTATGGCTACACCTTC. Its translation is CASSLSGDRTDYGYTF.

This clonotype was recorded at least ten times. The chain carries TRBV11-2 and TRBJ2-7, with 11 positions matching TRBD2. The CDR3 is 16 residues long. From germline, CDR1 is SGHAT and CDR2 FQNNGV. The junction had 11 bases not matched to a gene; V was cut back by 6 bases and J by 4 bases. The CDR3 reads CASSKATSGTSYEQYF. The CDR3 DNA is TGTGCCAGCAGTAAGGCGACTAGCGGGACTTCTTACGAGCAGTACTTC.

This clonotype was detected only a few times. The chain uses TRBV5-1 and TRBJ2-2, with D tentatively TRBD1 (5 bases). Germline V gene data show CDR1 as SGHRS and CDR2 as YFSETQ. The CDR3 sequence is 14 residues long. Between the trimmed V and J ends, which lost 3 bases and 0 bases, there was a span of 6 bases. The CDR3 DNA is TGCGCCAGCAGCTCGGACACGAACACCGGGGAGCTGTTTTTT. Translated: CASSSDTNTGELFF. Together with reference TRBV5-1 and TRBJ2-2, the CDR3 gives the full variable domain: KAGVTQTPRYLIKTRGQQVTLSCSPISGHRSVSWYQQTPGQGLQFLFEYFSETQRNKGNFPGRFSGRQFSNSRSEMNVSTLELGDSALYLCASSSDTNTGELFFGEGSRLTVL.

The chain has TRBV5-1 and TRBJ1-2, with D hard to call. This CDR3 has 15 amino acids. V was shortened by 0 bases and J by 4 bases, with 13 bases between the two germline ends. From germline, CDR1 is SGHRS and CDR2 YFSETQ. CDR3: CASSLAIEGSYGYTF. Written as DNA, the CDR3 is TGCGCCAGCAGCTTGGCCATTGAGGGAAGCTATGGCTACACCTTC.

This clonotype was picked up many times. This chain uses TRBV7-3 with TRBJ1-1; no definite D call. Trimming removed 3 bases from V and 10 bases from J, with 12 bases in between. CDR1 is SGHTA and CDR2 is FQGTGA in the germline V gene. This CDR3 spans 12 amino acids. CDR3 sequence reads: CASSLGSGRAFF. The DNA of the CDR3 is TGTGCCAGCAGCTTGGGGTCCGGGAGAGCTTTCTTT.

This clonotype came up many times. This rearrangement joins TRBV5-6 to TRBJ1-2; unclear D gene. CDR3 size: 14 residues. V was pared by 5 bases and J by 2 bases, with 13 bases between. Germline values: CDR1 SGHDT, CDR2 YYEEEE. The CDR3 nucleotides read TGTGCCAGCAGGGCCGCGTCGCCGAACTATGGCTACACCTTC. Residues: CASRAASPNYGYTF.

This clonotype was picked up many times. The V and J genes are TRBV5-1 and TRBJ2-7, with D possibly matching TRBD2 (5 bases). CDR3 size: 13 residues. Germline CDR1 is SGHRS and CDR2 is YFSETQ. V was pared by 3 bases and J by 2 bases, with 9 bases between. In DNA, the CDR3 is TGCGCCAGCAGCTCCGGACTCGCCTACGAGCAGTACTTC. Protein: CASSSGLAYEQYF.

This clonotype was observed many times. This chain joins TRBV10-3 and TRBJ1-2, with no clear D. V was trimmed by 4 bases and J by 8 bases, leaving 17 bases between them. This CDR3 has 14 amino acids. CDR1 and CDR2 from the germline V gene are ENHRY and SYGVKD. CDR3 nucleotide sequence: TGTGCCATCAGTGCCATTTCCGGGTTTGGAGGCTACACCTTC. Encoded protein: CAISAISGFGGYTF.

In its sample, this clonotype was seen many times. The chain uses TRBV7-2 and TRBJ2-5; perhaps D is TRBD1 or TRBD2 (5 bases each). The CDR3 spans 17 residues. Between the trimmed V and J ends, which lost 5 bases and 0 bases, there was a span of 19 bases. Germline CDR1 and CDR2: SGHTA and FQGNSA. CDR3 loop: CASSAPRGRMNQETQYF. DNA of the CDR3: TGTGCCAGCAGCGCCCCGAGGGGTAGGATGAACCAAGAGACCCAGTACTTC.

This clonotype showed up just a few times. The chain couples TRBV5-1 to TRBJ2-5, with D maybe TRBD2 (5 bases). This CDR3 contains 14 residues. CDR1 and CDR2 (germline): SGHRS, YFSETQ. The V end lost 4 bases, the J end lost 2 bases, and 12 bases lay between the germline ends. CDR3 sequence reads: CASSATGIQETQYF. The CDR3, as DNA: TGCGCCAGCAGCGCAACCGGGATACAAGAGACCCAGTACTTC.